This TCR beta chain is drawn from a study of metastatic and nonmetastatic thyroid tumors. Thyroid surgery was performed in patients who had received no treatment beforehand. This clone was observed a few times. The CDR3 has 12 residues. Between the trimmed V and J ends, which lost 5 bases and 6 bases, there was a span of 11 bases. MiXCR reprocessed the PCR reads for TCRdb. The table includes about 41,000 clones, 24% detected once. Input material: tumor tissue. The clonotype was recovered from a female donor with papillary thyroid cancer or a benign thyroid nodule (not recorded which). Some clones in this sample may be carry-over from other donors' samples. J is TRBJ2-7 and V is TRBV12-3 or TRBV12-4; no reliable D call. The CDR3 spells CASSNAVGEQYF. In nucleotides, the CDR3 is TGTGCCAGCAGTAATGCGGTGGGCGAGCAGTACTTC.